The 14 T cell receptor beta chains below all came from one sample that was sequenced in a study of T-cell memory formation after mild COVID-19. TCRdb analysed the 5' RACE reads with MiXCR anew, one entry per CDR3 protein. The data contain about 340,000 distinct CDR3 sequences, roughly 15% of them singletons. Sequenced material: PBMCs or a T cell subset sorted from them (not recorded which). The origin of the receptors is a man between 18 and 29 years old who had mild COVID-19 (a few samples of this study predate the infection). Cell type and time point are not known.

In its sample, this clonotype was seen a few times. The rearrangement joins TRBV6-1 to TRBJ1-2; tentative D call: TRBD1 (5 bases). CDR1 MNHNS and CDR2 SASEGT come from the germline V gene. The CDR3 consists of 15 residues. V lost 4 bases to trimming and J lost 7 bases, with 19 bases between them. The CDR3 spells CASSAIPGRFSGYTF. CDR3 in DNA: TGTGCCAGCAGTGCTATCCCGGGACGGTTTAGTGGCTACACCTTC.

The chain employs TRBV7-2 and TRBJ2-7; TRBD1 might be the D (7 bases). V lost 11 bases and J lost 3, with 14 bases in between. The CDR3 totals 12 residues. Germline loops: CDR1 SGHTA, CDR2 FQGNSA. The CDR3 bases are TGTGCCTCAGGGGGGAGTGTCTACGAGCAGTACTTC. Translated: CASGGSVYEQYF. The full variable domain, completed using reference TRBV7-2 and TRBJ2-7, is GAGVSQSPSNKVTEKGKDVELRCDPISGHTALYWYRQSLGQGLEFLIYFQGNSAPDKSGLPSDRFSAERTGGSVSTLTIQRTQQEDSAVYLCASGGSVYEQYFGPGTRLTVT.

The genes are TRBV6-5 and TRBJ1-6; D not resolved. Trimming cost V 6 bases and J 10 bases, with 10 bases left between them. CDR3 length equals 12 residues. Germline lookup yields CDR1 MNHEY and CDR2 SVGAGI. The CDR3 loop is CASSPTYSPLHF. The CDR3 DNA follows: TGTGCCAGCAGCCCCACCTACTCACCCCTCCACTTT.

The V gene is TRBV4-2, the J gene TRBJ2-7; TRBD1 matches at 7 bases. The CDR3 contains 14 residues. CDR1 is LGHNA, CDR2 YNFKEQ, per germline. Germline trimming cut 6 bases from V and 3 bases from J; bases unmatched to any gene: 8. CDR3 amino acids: CASRLDRANYEQYF. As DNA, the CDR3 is TGTGCCAGCAGACTCGACAGGGCCAACTACGAGCAGTACTTC.

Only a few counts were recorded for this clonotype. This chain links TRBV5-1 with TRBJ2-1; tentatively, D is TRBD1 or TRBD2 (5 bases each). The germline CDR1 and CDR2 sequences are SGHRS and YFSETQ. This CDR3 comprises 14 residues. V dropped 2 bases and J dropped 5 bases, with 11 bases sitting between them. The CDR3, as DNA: TGCGCCAGCAGCTTCCCGGGGCCTAACAATGAGCAGTTCTTC. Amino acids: CASSFPGPNNEQFF.

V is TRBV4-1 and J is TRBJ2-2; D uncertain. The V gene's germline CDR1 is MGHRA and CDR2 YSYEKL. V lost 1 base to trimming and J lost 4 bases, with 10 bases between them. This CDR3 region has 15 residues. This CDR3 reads CASSQVLGSTGELFF. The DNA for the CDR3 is TGCGCCAGCAGCCAAGTGTTGGGGTCCACCGGGGAGCTGTTTTTT.

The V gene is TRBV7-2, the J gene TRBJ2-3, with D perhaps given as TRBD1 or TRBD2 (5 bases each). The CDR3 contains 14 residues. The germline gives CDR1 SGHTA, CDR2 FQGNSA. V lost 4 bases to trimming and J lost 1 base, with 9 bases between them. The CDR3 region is CASSSMGRTDTQYF. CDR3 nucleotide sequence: TGTGCCAGCAGCTCCATGGGACGCACAGATACGCAGTATTTT.

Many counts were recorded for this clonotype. DNA for the CDR3: TGTGCCAGCTCACAGGATACCACAGATACGCAGTATTTT. This translates into CASSQDTTDTQYF. V gene TRBV7-3 combines with J gene TRBJ2-3; tentatively, D is TRBD1 (5 bases). The CDR3 contains 13 residues. Germline V lookup: CDR1 SGHTA, CDR2 FQGTGA. V was trimmed by 8 bases and J by 2 bases, leaving 11 bases between them.

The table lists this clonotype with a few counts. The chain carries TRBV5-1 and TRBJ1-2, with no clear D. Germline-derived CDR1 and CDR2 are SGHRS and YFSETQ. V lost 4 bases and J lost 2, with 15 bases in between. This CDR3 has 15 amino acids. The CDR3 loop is CASSASGVLNYGYTF. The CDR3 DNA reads TGCGCCAGCAGCGCCAGCGGGGTACTCAACTATGGCTACACCTTC.

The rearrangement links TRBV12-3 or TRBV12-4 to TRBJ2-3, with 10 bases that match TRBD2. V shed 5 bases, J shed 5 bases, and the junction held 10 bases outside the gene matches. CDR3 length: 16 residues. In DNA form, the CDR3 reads TGTGCCAGCAGTCCGGGACTAGCGTCATTAGAAGATACGCAGTATTTT. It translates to CASSPGLASLEDTQYF.

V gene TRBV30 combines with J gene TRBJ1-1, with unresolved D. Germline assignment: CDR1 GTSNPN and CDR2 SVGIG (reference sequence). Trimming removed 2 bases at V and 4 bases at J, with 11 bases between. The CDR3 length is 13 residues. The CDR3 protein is CAWSLERVTEAFF. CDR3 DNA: TGTGCCTGGAGTTTGGAGAGGGTCACTGAAGCTTTCTTT.

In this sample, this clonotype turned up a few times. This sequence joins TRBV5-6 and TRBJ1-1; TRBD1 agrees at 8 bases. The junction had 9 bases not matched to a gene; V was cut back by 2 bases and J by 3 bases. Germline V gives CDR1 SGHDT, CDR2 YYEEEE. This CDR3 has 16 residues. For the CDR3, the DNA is TGTGCCAGCAGCTTTGGGGCAGGGGGCGCCTACACTGAAGCTTTCTTT. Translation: CASSFGAGGAYTEAFF.

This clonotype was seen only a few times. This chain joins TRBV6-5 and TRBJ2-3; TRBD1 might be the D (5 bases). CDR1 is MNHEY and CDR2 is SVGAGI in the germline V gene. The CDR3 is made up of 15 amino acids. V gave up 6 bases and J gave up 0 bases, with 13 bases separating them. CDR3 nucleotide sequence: TGTGCCAGCAGCGTTCAGGGTTTCAGCACAGATACGCAGTATTTT. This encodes CASSVQGFSTDTQYF.

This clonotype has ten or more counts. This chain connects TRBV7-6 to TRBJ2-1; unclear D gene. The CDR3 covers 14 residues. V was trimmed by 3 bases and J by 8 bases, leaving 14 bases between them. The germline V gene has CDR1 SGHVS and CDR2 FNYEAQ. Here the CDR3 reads CASSFQFGIDEQFF. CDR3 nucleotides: TGTGCCAGCAGCTTCCAATTTGGTATCGATGAGCAGTTCTTC. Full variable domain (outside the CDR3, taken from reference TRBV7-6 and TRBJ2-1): GAGVSQSPRYKVTKRGQDVALRCDPISGHVSLYWYRQALGQGPEFLTYFNYEAQQDKSGLPNDRFSAERPEGSISTLTIQRTEQRDSAMYRCASSFQFGIDEQFFGPGTRLTVL.